Listed below are T cell receptor beta chains from one sample, sequenced in a study of response to subunit inactivated influenza vaccine. In TCRdb, the RT-PCR reads were re-called with MiXCR into one record per CDR3 protein. The sample has around 580,000 distinct CDR3 sequences, roughly 15% seen once. The sample here was PBMCs from blood, taken 12 days after vaccination. Receptors originate from a man aged 50 or older who received an inactivated influenza vaccine. Both conserved end residues are part of each CDR3. The D gene is left open where the match is weak. Rows give clone size only sometimes, using once, few, many, or a class for an expanded clone.

j_call clone_size v_call d_call cdr3_aa cdr3_nt
TRBJ2-1 few TRBV11-2 TRBD2 CASSPRLAADYNEQFF TGTGCCAGCAGCCCCCGACTAGCGGCCGACTACAATGAGCAGTTCTTC
TRBJ1-1 - TRBV7-2 - CASSLRQVSSNTEAFF TGTGCCAGCAGCCTAAGACAGGTTTCGAGTAACACTGAAGCTTTCTTT
TRBJ1-1 - TRBV19 - CASSMGDRTPEAFF TGTGCCAGTAGTATGGGTGACAGGACCCCTGAAGCTTTCTTT
TRBJ2-2 many TRBV4-1 - CASSSLIRVPLFF TGCGCCAGCAGCTCTCTGATACGGGTACCGCTGTTTTTT
TRBJ2-4 once TRBV7-2 - CASSDTKLAKNIQYF TGTGCCAGCAGTGACACCAAACTAGCCAAAAACATTCAGTACTTC
TRBJ2-5 - TRBV10-3 - CAISDQVGAQETQYF TGTGCCATCAGTGATCAAGTGGGGGCTCAAGAGACCCAGTACTTC
TRBJ2-7 few TRBV21-1 - CASSKRRGQGSGEQYF TGTGCCAGCAGCAAACGCCGTGGTCAGGGGAGCGGCGAGCAGTACTTC
TRBJ2-3 - TRBV12-3/TRBV12-4 TRBD2 CASRTRWLAGADTQYF TGTGCCAGCAGGACCCGGTGGCTAGCGGGAGCAGATACGCAGTATTTT
TRBJ2-1 - TRBV28 - CASSSGTGYGSPLNEQFF TGTGCCAGCAGTTCCGGTACCGGGTATGGGAGCCCCCTCAATGAGCAGTTCTTC
TRBJ1-2 many TRBV6-2/TRBV6-3 TRBD1 CASSHDRGGYTF TGTGCCAGCAGTCATGACAGGGGCGGCTACACCTTC
TRBJ2-3 once TRBV10-3 - CAVGGIQADTQYF TGTGCCGTAGGGGGAATACAGGCAGATACGCAGTATTTT
TRBJ2-3 few TRBV6-1 - CASRNGGSTDTQYF TGTGCCAGCAGAAACGGAGGTAGCACAGATACGCAGTATTTT
TRBJ1-5 - TRBV10-3 TRBD1 CATSTGRGQPQHF TGTGCCACCTCGACAGGGAGGGGTCAGCCCCAGCATTTT
TRBJ2-3 once TRBV4-1 - CASSRQSLLAGESTDTQYF TGCGCCAGCAGCCGTCAAAGCCTACTAGCCGGGGAAAGCACAGATACGCAGTATTTT
TRBJ2-5 - TRBV12-3/TRBV12-4 - CASSFGLSIQETQYF TGTGCCAGCAGTTTCGGTCTGTCCATTCAAGAGACCCAGTACTTC
TRBJ2-5 - TRBV7-9 TRBD2 CASGPLAGGRRETQYF TGTGCCAGCGGACCACTAGCGGGAGGGCGTCGGGAGACCCAGTACTTC
TRBJ1-1 few TRBV6-2/TRBV6-3 - CASSWGRNTEAFF TGTGCCAGCAGTTGGGGGAGGAACACTGAAGCTTTCTTT
TRBJ2-3 few TRBV20-1 - CSARYPSTDTQYF TGCAGTGCTAGGTACCCTAGCACAGATACGCAGTATTTT
TRBJ2-7 - TRBV3-1 - CASSQGITGLGYEQYF TGTGCCAGCAGCCAGGGAATAACAGGGTTAGGGTACGAGCAGTACTTC
TRBJ1-2 - TRBV6-4 TRBD1 CTSSEQGSGYTF TGTACCAGCAGTGAACAGGGGAGCGGCTACACCTTC
TRBJ2-3 - TRBV20-1 - CSASNEGETDTQYF TGCAGTGCTAGTAACGAGGGGGAGACAGATACGCAGTATTTT
TRBJ2-1 few TRBV3-1 TRBD2 CASGLASSYNEQFF TGTGCCAGCGGACTAGCGAGCTCCTACAATGAGCAGTTCTTC
TRBJ2-3 many TRBV27 - CASSPIVRRRADTQYF TGTGCCAGCAGCCCTATAGTGCGCCGGCGCGCAGATACGCAGTATTTT
TRBJ2-5 few TRBV5-5 - CASSLIDRPRETQYF TGTGCCAGCAGCCTTATTGACAGGCCACGGGAGACCCAGTACTTC